This passage covers 20 T cell receptor beta chains from one sample sequenced in a study of shared clonotypes between healthy human individuals. The repertoire was sequenced with immunoSEQ multiplex PCR; TCRdb's copy has only in-frame clones and lacks some. In the table there are hundreds of thousands of clones, less than 80% of which are singletons. What was sequenced was memory CD4+ T cells sorted from blood. Subset given: CD45RA-negative fraction. These receptors were obtained from a woman in her twenties or thirties in good health.

This clone occurred many times. The genes are TRBV4-1 and TRBJ1-4; D ambiguous. The CDR3 covers 14 residues. V shed 4 bases and J shed 4 bases, with 10 bases lying between them. Germline V gene data show CDR1 as MGHRA and CDR2 as YSYEKL. This CDR3 reads CASSRTANNEKLFF. Written as DNA, the CDR3 is TGCGCCAGCAGCCGGACGGCTAATAATGAAAAACTGTTTTTT.

This clone was seen only a few times. The CDR3 loop reads CASRETGGANGYTF. In DNA form, the CDR3 reads TGTGCCAGCAGGGAAACAGGGGGCGCAAATGGCTACACCTTC. The V and J genes are TRBV6-1 and TRBJ1-2; 9 bases align to TRBD1. Germline trimming cut 6 bases from V and 6 bases from J; bases unmatched to any gene: 8. Germline loops: CDR1 MNHNS, CDR2 SASEGT. The CDR3 runs to 14 residues.

The chain couples TRBV7-6 to TRBJ1-2; TRBD1 matches at 9 bases. The junction had 4 bases not matched to a gene; V was cut back by 1 base and J by 7 bases. Germline values: CDR1 SGHVS, CDR2 FNYEAQ. The CDR3 sequence is 14 residues long. In DNA form, the CDR3 reads TGTGCCAGCAGCTTAGACAGGGGGCAGTCTGGCTACACCTTC. Protein product: CASSLDRGQSGYTF.

This chain links TRBV11-2 with TRBJ2-5; D is unclear. The CDR3 runs 12 residues. From germline, CDR1 is SGHAT and CDR2 FQNNGV. Trimming removed 8 bases at V and 5 bases at J, with 12 bases between. CDR3 in DNA: TGTGCCAGCGCGAGAGGATGGGAGACCCAGTACTTC. Encoded protein: CASARGWETQYF. The entire variable domain, with the rest obtained from reference TRBV11-2 and TRBJ2-5, is as follows: EAGVAQSPRYKIIEKRQSVAFWCNPISGHATLYWYQQILGQGPKLLIQFQNNGVVDDSQLPKDRFSAERLKGVDSTLKIQPAKLEDSAVYLCASARGWETQYFGPGTRLLVL.

This sequence joins TRBV19 and TRBJ2-5; 7 nucleotides agree with TRBD2. The germline CDR1 and CDR2 sequences are LNHDA and SQIVND (reference sequence). With 3 bases clipped from V and 1 base from J, the junction kept 2 bases outside the gene matches. The CDR3 covers 14 residues. The CDR3 loop reads CASSMGGIQETQYF. CDR3 DNA: TGTGCCAGTAGTATGGGGGGGATCCAAGAGACCCAGTACTTC.

This rearrangement joins TRBV5-1 to TRBJ1-2; TRBD1 aligns across 9 bases. Trimming removed 0 bases from V and 2 bases from J; junction bases left unmatched: 8. The length of the CDR3 is 17 residues. CDR1 is SGHRS, CDR2 YFSETQ, per germline. In nucleotides, the CDR3 is TGCGCCAGCAGCTTGGACGGGCCGACAGGGGGGAACTATGGCTACACCTTC. Its translation: CASSLDGPTGGNYGYTF.

V usage is TRBV19 and J usage is TRBJ2-7; D is possibly TRBD2 (6 bases). The CDR3 loop spans 15 amino acids. Germline CDR1 and CDR2: LNHDA and SQIVND (reference sequence). V was shortened by 7 bases and J by 3 bases, with 19 bases between the two germline ends. CDR3 bases: TGTGCCAGTATGGATTCCGGGACTGCCCACTACGAGCAGTACTTC. This translates into CASMDSGTAHYEQYF.

In DNA, the CDR3 is TGTGCCAGCAGCCCTGGGACAGGGTCAAAAACTGAAGCTTTCTTT. Protein product: CASSPGTGSKTEAFF. The rearrangement links TRBV7-9 to TRBJ1-1; 9 bases line up with TRBD1. Germline loops: CDR1 SEHNR, CDR2 FQNEAQ (reference sequence). The ends lost 5 bases at V and 5 bases at J; junction bases unmatched: 9. CDR3 length: 15 residues.

The chain links TRBV2 to TRBJ1-4; 7 bases line up with TRBD1. The germline V gene encodes CDR1 SNHLY and CDR2 FYNNEI. The junction had 6 bases not matched to a gene; V was cut back by 7 bases and J by 4 bases. This CDR3 region has 14 residues. The CDR3 loop reads CASNLDRNNEKLFF. CDR3 nucleotide sequence: TGTGCCAGCAACCTGGACAGGAATAATGAAAAACTGTTTTTT.

V and J are TRBV11-3 and TRBJ2-1; D may be TRBD1 (5 bases). The CDR3 is 16 residues long. Trimming stripped 5 bases from V and 9 bases from J, with 23 bases between. Germline-derived CDR1 and CDR2 are SGHNT and YENEEA. The CDR3 reads CASSRTTSRGQREQFF. The CDR3, as DNA: TGTGCCAGCAGCCGTACTACCTCGAGAGGACAACGTGAGCAGTTCTTC.

CDR3: CASSEGSTGVNTEAFF. The CDR3 coding sequence is TGTGCCAGCAGTGAAGGGTCGACAGGGGTGAACACTGAAGCTTTCTTT. V and J are TRBV25-1 and TRBJ1-1, with 8 bases identical to TRBD1. The V and J ends lost 2 bases and 0 bases, in that order; junction bases with no gene match: 5. CDR3 length: 16 amino acids. From germline, CDR1 is MGHDK and CDR2 SYGVNS. Complete variable domain (other parts from reference TRBV25-1 and TRBJ1-1): EADIYQTPRYLVIGTGKKITLECSQTMGHDKMYWYQQDPGMELHLIHYSYGVNSTEKGDLSSESTVSRIRTEHFPLTLESARPSHTSQYLCASSEGSTGVNTEAFFGQGTRLTVV.

The rearrangement joins TRBV23-1 to TRBJ1-1; TRBD1 matches at 7 bases. TRBV23-1 counts as an open reading frame of uncertain function. The CDR3 runs 13 residues. Trimming removed 4 bases from V and 8 bases from J; junction bases left unmatched: 7. CDR3 DNA: TGCGCCAGCAGTCCGACAGGGACCGGAGAAGCTTTCTTT. Translated, it gives CASSPTGTGEAFF.

The gene calls are TRBV6-6 and TRBJ2-7; TRBD1 aligns across 8 bases. Germline-derived CDR1 and CDR2 are MNHNY and SVGAGI (reference sequence). With V trimmed by 3 bases and J by 6 bases, 10 bases remained unmatched. CDR3 size: 15 residues. CDR3 in amino acids: CASSYGTGGSTEQYF. The CDR3 nucleotides are TGTGCCAGCAGTTATGGGACAGGAGGGTCCACCGAGCAGTACTTC.

The V gene is TRBV6-1, the J gene TRBJ1-5, with D maybe TRBD1 (5 bases). V gave up 1 base and J gave up 14 bases, with 18 bases separating them. This CDR3 is 14 amino acids long. Germline V gives CDR1 MNHNS, CDR2 SASEGT. In DNA, the CDR3 is TGTGCCAGCAGTGAAGAGGGCTGGGGACGAAGGGAGCATTTT. This gives the protein CASSEEGWGRREHF.

In its sample, this clone was seen many times. The chain recombines TRBV11-2 with TRBJ1-6; 10 bases align to TRBD1. Trimming removed 7 bases from V and 8 bases from J; junction bases left unmatched: 8. This CDR3 region has 15 residues. Germline values: CDR1 SGHAT, CDR2 FQNNGV. The CDR3, as DNA: TGTGCCAGCACCCTGGAGGGACAGGGGTATTCACCCCTCCACTTT. Protein sequence: CASTLEGQGYSPLHF.

V gene TRBV6-5 combines with J gene TRBJ2-7; D possibly corresponds to TRBD1 (5 bases). Germline CDR1 reads MNHEY; CDR2 reads SVGAGI. The V end was cut by 0 bases, the J end by 1 base, with 7 bases between. This CDR3 has 14 residues. This CDR3 is CASSYSDTSYEQYF. CDR3 nucleotides: TGTGCCAGCAGTTACTCGGACACGTCCTACGAGCAGTACTTC.

The gene calls are TRBV28 and TRBJ2-1, with D perhaps matching TRBD1 or TRBD2 (5 bases each). The CDR3 totals 13 residues. The ends were cut back, 8 bases at V and 2 bases at J, with 10 bases in the middle. From germline, CDR1 is MDHEN and CDR2 SYDVKM. The CDR3 here is CASQRDAYNEQFF. In nucleotides, the CDR3 is TGTGCCAGCCAACGGGACGCCTACAATGAGCAGTTCTTC.

This chain connects TRBV11-2 to TRBJ2-3; unclear D gene. CDR1 and CDR2 (germline): SGHAT, FQNNGV. Trimming pared 8 bases from V and 0 bases from J, leaving 12 bases between. There are 14 residues in the CDR3. CDR3 in amino acids: CASENSHSTDTQYF. Here the CDR3 DNA reads TGTGCCAGCGAGAACAGCCATAGCACAGATACGCAGTATTTT.

This clone was counted a few times. V usage is TRBV18 and J usage is TRBJ2-2; maybe TRBD2 (6 bases). V gave up 3 bases and J gave up 4 bases, with 18 bases separating them. CDR1 and CDR2 (germline): KGHSH, LQKENI. The CDR3 has 17 amino acids. The CDR3, as DNA: TGTGCCAGCTCACCCCTAGGAGGGGCCGGGGCCACCGGGGAGCTGTTTTTT. Translated, it gives CASSPLGGAGATGELFF.

The rearrangement links TRBV6-5 to TRBJ1-2, with D possibly being TRBD1 (6 bases). The germline CDR1 and CDR2 sequences are MNHEY and SVGAGI. The germline V and J ends were trimmed by 3 bases and 4 bases, with 12 bases remaining between them. The CDR3 loop spans 14 amino acids. The CDR3 DNA sequence: TGTGCCAGCAGTTATGGGCAGGGGCTCTATGGCTACACCTTC. This encodes CASSYGQGLYGYTF.